Listed here is a single T cell receptor beta chain. This clonotype was observed at least ten times. Its antigen is not yet known. The sample holds no much larger clone one base away, and base qualities are not on file. The data belong to a study of tumor and adjacent non-tumor tissue in lung cancer (dated by TCRdb to between 2018 and 2020). In terms of the full investigation: By cancer type, the cohort comprised 12 adenocarcinoma patients, 2 squamous cell carcinoma patients and 1 small cell lung cancer patient. Using bulk TCRbeta repertoires from around 14 lung cancer patients, the study set lung tumor tissue side by side with matched distant non-tumor lung tissue. The approximately 15 enrolled patients, of whom some ten were men and 5 were women, were aged about 31 to 76 years and were diagnosed with TNM stage I to III disease. For each patient, one tumor sample and one normal lung sample were taken, giving around 30 paired specimens that underwent TCRbeta CDR3 sequencing. In total, sequencing yielded 125,075,908 productive TCRbeta reads, which works out to an average of around 4.2 million reads per sample. Here is what the overall study found, with its caveats: The cohort had only 15 or so patients, and the authors noted that larger samples and more detailed clinical data are needed. In normal lung, the top 100 clones accounted for a significantly larger cumulative share of the repertoire than in tumor tissue. Significantly higher TCR diversity was found in younger patients, and higher tumor TCR diversity was associated with shorter overall and disease-free survival. TCR diversity (inverse Simpson) was significantly higher in tumor than in normal lung tissue (roughly 430 vs 170, P = 0.0075, Mann-Whitney U test). Peripheral blood was not sequenced, so blood TCRbeta repertoires in these lung cancer patients were not examined. Neither the sequencing platform nor unique molecular identifiers are named or mentioned anywhere in the methods.

Libraries were prepared through multiplex PCR. Data came from an Illumina HiSeq 2500. Following protocols modified from ARM-PCR, the researchers constructed TCRbeta libraries through three rounds of nested PCR with primers (Table S4). Before sequencing, PCR products in the 200-500 bp range were cut out of the gel and cleaned up using the QIAquick gel extraction kit. The paper's processing steps were these. Reads were cleaned using Trimmomatic, were merged into complete CDR3 sequences using FLASH, and were assigned to V(D)J germline segments using MiTCR. VDJtools was used to compute clonal diversity as the inverse Simpson's index. Productive reads were defined as in-frame sequences without a premature stop codon. TCRdb ran its own pipeline on the public reads, namely fastp trimming at Q25 and MiXCR clone calling, and kept in-frame beta chains. Rows matching on CDR3 protein sequence are summarized as one entry with the most common DNA and genes. TCRdb, not the authors, supplied the V and J calls. The sample table shows over 35,000 distinct CDR3 sequences, and 60% are seen once. The ten largest clones take up 45% to 55% of the sample.

Bulk unsorted tissue served as the source for RNA extraction, and RNA quality was assessed using a NanoDrop ND-1000 and an Agilent 2100. Distant non-tumor tissue taken more than 3 cm from the tumor edge was used as the normal lung sample. All donors had newly diagnosed lung cancer, had not received prior chemotherapy, and were admitted for thoracic surgery in China between August and November 2014. Patients with previous radiotherapy or chemotherapy, or with another concurrent cancer, were excluded from the study. Pieces of surgical tissue measuring about 1-2.1 cm3 were kept in RNAlater solution and stored at -80 degrees C until use. For CDR1 and CDR2, the germline V gene lists MNHEY and SVGAGI. The CDR3 sequence holds 15 residues, the cysteine and phenylalanine included. CDR3 DNA is the only sequence kept; it has 45 bases, read in frame from the first base. Deletion took 2 bases off V and 8 bases off J, with a span of 18 bases between the germline ends.

Sequences were obtained from distant non-tumor lung tissue. The chain is made from TRBV6-5 and TRBJ1-2, with no confidently assigned D gene. The TCR comes from a man aged 50-59 years with non-small cell lung cancer. The base sequence is TGTGCCAGCAGTTACGCCTCCAGATCGACGGGAGGCTACACCTTC. It translates as CASSYASRSTGGYTF.